This TCR beta chain was obtained from a study of T-cell memory formation after mild COVID-19. Via MiXCR, TCRdb re-called the 5' RACE reads, giving one row per CDR3 protein. Of roughly 480,000 distinct CDR3 sequences in the sample, 20% to 25% were seen once. This CDR3 is built from 16 residues. With V trimmed by 6 bases and J by 2 bases, 6 bases remained unmatched. The TCR originated in an adult woman who had mild COVID-19 (a few samples of this study predate the infection). Cell type and time point are not known. The rearrangement uses TRBV12-3 or TRBV12-4 and TRBJ2-1; TRBD2 matches at 11 bases. The sample taken for sequencing was PBMCs or a T cell subset sorted from them (not recorded which). CDR3 sequence reads: CASSIAGGLTYNEQFF. Written as DNA, the CDR3 is TGTGCCAGCAGCATAGCGGGGGGGCTGACCTACAATGAGCAGTTCTTC.